Described below is a single T cell receptor beta chain sequence and its context. Germline CDR1 SGHRS, CDR2 YFSETQ. This CDR3 is built from 14 residues. V shed 5 bases and J shed 0 bases, with 11 bases lying between them. The record originates from a study of blood T cell repertoires in COVID-19. Under the authors' procedure: For nucleated cells, counts were estimated from reference gene primer amplification. TCRdb's copy holds only in-frame clones and misses some; the assay was immunoSEQ multiplex PCR. V and J calls and clone size follow that table, whereas D and trimming were derived from the DNA. The table shows around 170,000 clones, with approximately 80% occurring only once.

Sequencing was performed on peripheral blood. This receptor was obtained from a human donor in a cohort sampled during active COVID-19. The chain joins TRBV5-1 to TRBJ1-1, with no clear D. In DNA form, the CDR3 reads TGCGCCAGCAGGGCGGCCTCCATGAACACTGAAGCTTTCTTT. This codes for CASRAASMNTEAFF.